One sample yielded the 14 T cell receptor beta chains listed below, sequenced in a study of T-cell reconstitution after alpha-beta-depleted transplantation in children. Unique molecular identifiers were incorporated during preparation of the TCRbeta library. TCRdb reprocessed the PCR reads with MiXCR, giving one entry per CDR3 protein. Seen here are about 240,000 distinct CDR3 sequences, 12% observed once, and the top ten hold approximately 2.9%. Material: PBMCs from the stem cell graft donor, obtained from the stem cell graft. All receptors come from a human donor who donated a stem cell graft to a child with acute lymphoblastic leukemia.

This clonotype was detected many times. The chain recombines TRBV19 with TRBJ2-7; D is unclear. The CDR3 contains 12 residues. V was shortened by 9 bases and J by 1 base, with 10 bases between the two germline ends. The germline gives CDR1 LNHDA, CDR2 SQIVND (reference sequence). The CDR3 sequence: CASTDPSYEQYF. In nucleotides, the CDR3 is TGTGCCAGCACGGACCCGTCCTACGAGCAGTACTTC.

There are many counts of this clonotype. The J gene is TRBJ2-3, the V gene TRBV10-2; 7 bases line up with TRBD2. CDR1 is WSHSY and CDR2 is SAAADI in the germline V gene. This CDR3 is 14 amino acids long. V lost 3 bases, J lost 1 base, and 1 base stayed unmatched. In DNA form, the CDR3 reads TGCGCCAGCAGTGAAAGCGGGGGCACAGATACGCAGTATTTT. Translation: CASSESGGTDTQYF.

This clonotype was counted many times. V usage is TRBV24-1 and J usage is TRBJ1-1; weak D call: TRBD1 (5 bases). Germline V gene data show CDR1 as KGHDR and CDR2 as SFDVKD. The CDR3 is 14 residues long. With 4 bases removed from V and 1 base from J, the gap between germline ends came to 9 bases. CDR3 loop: CATSDTTGNTEAFF. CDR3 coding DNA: TGTGCCACCAGTGACACAACAGGGAACACTGAAGCTTTCTTT.

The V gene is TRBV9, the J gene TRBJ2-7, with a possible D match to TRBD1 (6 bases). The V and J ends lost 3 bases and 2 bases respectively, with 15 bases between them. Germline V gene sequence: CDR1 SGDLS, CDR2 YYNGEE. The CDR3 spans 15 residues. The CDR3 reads CASSGIPGQPYEQYF. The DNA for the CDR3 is TGTGCCAGCAGCGGAATCCCGGGACAACCCTACGAGCAGTACTTC. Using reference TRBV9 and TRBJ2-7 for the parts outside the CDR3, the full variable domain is DSGVTQTPKHLITATGQRVTLRCSPRSGDLSVYWYQQSLDQGLQFLIQYYNGEERAKGNILERFSAQQFPDLHSELNLSSLELGDSALYFCASSGIPGQPYEQYFGPGTRLTVT.

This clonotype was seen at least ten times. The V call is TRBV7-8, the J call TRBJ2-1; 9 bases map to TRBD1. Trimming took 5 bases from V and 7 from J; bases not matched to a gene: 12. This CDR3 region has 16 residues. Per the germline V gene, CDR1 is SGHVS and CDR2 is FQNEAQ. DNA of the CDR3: TGTGCCAGCAGCCTGATTGGGGGACAGGGATTAAATGAGCAGTTCTTC. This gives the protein CASSLIGGQGLNEQFF.

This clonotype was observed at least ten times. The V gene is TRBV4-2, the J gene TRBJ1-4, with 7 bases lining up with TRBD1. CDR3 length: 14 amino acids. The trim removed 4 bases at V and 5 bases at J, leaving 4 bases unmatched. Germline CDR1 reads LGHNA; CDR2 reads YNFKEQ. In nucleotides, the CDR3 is TGTGCCAGCAGCCTCCGGGACAGCAATGAAAAACTGTTTTTT. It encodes CASSLRDSNEKLFF.

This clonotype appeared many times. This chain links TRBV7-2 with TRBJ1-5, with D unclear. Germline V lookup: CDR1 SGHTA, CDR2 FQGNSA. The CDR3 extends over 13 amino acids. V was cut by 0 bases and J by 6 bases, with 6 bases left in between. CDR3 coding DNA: TGTGCCAGCAGCTTAGCTGGCCCTCAGCCCCAGCATTTT. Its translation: CASSLAGPQPQHF.

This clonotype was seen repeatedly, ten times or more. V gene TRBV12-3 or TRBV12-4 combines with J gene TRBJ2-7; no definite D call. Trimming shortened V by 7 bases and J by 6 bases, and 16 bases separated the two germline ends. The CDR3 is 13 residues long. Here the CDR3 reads CASILDGSGEQYF. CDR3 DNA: TGTGCCAGCATCCTGGATGGATCGGGCGAGCAGTACTTC.

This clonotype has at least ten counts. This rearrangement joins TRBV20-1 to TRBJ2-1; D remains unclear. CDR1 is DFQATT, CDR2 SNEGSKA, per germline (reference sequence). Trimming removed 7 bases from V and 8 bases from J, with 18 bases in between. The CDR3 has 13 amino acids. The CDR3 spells CSGQPQNLYEQFF. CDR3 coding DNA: TGCAGTGGGCAACCCCAAAATTTGTATGAGCAGTTCTTC.

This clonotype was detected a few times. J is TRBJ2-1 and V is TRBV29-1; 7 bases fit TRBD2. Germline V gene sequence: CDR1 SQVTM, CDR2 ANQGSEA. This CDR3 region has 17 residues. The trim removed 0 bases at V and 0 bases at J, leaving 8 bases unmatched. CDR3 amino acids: CSVEDDVGGFSYNEQFF. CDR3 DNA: TGCAGCGTTGAAGATGACGTGGGAGGGTTCTCCTACAATGAGCAGTTCTTC.

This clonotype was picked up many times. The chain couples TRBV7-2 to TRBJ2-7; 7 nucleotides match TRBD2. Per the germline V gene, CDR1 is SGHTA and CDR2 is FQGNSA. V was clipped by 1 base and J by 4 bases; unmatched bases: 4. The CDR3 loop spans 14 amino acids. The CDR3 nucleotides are TGTGCCAGCAGCTTAGGTGCGGGAGCTTACGAGCAGTACTTC. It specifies CASSLGAGAYEQYF. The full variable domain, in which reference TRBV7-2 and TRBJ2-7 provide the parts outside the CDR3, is GAGVSQSPSNKVTEKGKDVELRCDPISGHTALYWYRQSLGQGLEFLIYFQGNSAPDKSGLPSDRFSAERTGGSVSTLTIQRTQQEDSAVYLCASSLGAGAYEQYFGPGTRLTVT.

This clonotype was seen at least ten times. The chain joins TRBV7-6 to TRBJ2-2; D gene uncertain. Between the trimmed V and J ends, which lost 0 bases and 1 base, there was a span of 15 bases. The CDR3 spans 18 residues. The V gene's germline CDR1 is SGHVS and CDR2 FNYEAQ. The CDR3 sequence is CASSLASDQTVNTGELFF. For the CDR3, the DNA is TGTGCCAGCAGCTTAGCTTCCGATCAAACGGTGAACACCGGGGAGCTGTTTTTT. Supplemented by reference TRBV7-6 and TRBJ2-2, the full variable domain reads GAGVSQSPRYKVTKRGQDVALRCDPISGHVSLYWYRQALGQGPEFLTYFNYEAQQDKSGLPNDRFSAERPEGSISTLTIQRTEQRDSAMYRCASSLASDQTVNTGELFFGEGSRLTVL.

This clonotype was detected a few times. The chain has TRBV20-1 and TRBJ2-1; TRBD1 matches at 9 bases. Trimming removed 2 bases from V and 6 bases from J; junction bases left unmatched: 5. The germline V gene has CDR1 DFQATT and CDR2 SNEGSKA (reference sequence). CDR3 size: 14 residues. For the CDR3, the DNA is TGCAGTGCTAGATACGGACAGGGGCGCAATGAGCAGTTCTTC. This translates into CSARYGQGRNEQFF.

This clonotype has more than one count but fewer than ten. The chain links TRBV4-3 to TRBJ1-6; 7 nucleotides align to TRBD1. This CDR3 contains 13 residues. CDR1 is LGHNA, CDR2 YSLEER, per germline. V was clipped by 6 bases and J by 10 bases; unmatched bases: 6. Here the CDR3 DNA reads TGCGCCAGCAGTCGACAGGGAGAGTCACCCCTCCACTTT. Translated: CASSRQGESPLHF.